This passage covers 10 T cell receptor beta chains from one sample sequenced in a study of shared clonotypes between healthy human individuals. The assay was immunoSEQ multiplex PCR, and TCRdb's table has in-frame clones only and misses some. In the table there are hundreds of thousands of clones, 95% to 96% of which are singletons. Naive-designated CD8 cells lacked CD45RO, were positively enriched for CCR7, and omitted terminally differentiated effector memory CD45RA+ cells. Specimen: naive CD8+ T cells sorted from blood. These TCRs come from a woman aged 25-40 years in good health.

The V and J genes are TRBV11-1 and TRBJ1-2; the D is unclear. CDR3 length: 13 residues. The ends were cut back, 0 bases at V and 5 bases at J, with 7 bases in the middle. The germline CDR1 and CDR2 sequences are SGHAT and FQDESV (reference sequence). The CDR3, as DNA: TGTGCCAGCAGCTTAGCTCCAGATTATGGCTACACCTTC. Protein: CASSLAPDYGYTF.

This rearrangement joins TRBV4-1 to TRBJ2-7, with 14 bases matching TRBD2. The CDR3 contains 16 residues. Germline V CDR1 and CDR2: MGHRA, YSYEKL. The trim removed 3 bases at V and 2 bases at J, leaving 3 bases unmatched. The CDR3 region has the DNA TGCGCCAGCAGCCAGGGACTAGCGGGAGCGACCTACGAGCAGTACTTC. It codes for CASSQGLAGATYEQYF.

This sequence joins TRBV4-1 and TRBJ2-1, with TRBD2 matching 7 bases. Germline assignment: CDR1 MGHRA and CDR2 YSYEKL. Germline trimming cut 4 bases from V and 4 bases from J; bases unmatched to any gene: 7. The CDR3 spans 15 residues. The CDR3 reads CASSPRPAGYNEQFF. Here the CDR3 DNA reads TGCGCCAGCAGCCCCCGTCCAGCGGGGTACAATGAGCAGTTCTTC.

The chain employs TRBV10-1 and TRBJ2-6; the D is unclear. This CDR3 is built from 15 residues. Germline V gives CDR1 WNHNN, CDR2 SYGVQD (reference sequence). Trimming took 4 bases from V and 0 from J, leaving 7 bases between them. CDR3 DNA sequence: TGCGCCAGCAGTGGAGGCCTCTCTGGGGCCAACGTCCTGACTTTC. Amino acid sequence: CASSGGLSGANVLTF.

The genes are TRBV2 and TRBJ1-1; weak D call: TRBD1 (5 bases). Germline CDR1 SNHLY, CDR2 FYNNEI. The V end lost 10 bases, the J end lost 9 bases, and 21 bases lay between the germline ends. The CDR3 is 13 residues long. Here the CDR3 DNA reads TGTGCCACCCCTGATAACCCGGGACTAAAAGCTTTCTTT. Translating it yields CATPDNPGLKAFF.

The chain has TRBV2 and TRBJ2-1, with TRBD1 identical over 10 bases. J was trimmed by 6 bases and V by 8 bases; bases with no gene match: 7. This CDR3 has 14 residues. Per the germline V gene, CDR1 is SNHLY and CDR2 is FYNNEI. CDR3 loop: CASGTGTGANEQFF. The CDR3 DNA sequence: TGTGCCAGCGGCACCGGGACAGGGGCCAATGAGCAGTTCTTC.

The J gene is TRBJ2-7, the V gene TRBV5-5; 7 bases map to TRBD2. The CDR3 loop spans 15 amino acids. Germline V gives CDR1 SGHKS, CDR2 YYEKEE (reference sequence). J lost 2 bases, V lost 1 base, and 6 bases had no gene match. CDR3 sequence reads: CASSLIPSGPYEQYF. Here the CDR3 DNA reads TGTGCCAGCAGCTTGATACCTAGCGGTCCCTACGAGCAGTACTTC.

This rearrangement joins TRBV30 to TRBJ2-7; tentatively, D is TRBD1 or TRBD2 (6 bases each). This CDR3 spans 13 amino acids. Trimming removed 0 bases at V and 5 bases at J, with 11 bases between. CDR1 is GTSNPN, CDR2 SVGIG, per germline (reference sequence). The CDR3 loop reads CAWSVTGRNEQYF. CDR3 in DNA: TGTGCCTGGAGTGTTACAGGGAGGAACGAGCAGTACTTC.

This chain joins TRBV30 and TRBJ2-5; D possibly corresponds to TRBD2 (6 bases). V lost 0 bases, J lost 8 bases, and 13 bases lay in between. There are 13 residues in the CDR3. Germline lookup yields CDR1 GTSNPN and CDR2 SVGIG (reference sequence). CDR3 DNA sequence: TGTGCCTGGAGTGTGGAGTGGGAGGAAACCCAGTACTTC. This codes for CAWSVEWEETQYF.

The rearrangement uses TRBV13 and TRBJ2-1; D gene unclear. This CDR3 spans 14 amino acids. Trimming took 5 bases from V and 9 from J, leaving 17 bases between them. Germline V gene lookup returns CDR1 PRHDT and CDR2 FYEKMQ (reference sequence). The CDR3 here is CASSTTNTPGEQFF. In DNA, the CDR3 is TGTGCCAGCAGCACCACAAACACGCCAGGTGAGCAGTTCTTC.